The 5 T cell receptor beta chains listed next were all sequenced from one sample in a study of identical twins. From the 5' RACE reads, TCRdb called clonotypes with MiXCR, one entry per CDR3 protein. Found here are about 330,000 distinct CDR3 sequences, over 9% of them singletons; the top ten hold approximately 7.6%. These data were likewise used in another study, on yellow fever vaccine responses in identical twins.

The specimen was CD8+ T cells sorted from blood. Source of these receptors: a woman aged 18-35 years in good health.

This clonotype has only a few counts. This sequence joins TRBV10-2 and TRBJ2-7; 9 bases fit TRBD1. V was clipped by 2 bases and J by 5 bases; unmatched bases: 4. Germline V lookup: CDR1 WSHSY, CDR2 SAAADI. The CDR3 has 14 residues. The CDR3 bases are TGCGCCAGCAGTGAGGGGACAGGGTCCCACGAGCAGTACGTC. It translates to CASSEGTGSHEQYV.

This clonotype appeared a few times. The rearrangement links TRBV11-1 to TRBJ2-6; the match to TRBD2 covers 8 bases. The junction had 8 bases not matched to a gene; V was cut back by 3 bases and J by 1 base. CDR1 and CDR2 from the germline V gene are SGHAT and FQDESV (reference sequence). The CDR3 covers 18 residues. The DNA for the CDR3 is TGTGCCAGCAGCTTGTCCAGCGGGAGACTGTCTGGGGCCAACGTCCTGACTTTC. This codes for CASSLSSGRLSGANVLTF.

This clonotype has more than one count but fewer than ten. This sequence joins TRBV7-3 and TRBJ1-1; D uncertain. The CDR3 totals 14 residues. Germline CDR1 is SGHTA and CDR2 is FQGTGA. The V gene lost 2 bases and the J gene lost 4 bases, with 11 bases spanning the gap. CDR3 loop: CASSLYLDGTEAFF. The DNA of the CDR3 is TGTGCCAGCAGCTTATATCTCGATGGCACTGAAGCTTTCTTT.

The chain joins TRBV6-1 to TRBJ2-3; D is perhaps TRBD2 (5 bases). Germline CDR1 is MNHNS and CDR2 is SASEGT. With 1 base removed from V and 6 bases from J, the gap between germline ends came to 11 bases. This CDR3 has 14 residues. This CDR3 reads CASSEGLGEDTQYF. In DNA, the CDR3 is TGTGCCAGCAGTGAAGGGTTGGGAGAGGATACGCAGTATTTT.

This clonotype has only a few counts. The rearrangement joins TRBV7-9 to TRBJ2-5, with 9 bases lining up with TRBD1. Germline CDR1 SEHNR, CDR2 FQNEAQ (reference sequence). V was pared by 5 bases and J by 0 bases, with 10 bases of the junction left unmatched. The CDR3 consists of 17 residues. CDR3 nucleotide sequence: TGTGCCAGCAGCACCCTCGGGGACAGGGCGGACCAAGAGACCCAGTACTTC. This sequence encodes CASSTLGDRADQETQYF.